The next 15 T cell receptor beta chains were all read from a single sample in a study of blood T cell repertoires in COVID-19. Here immunoSEQ multiplex PCR was the method, and the copy in TCRdb shows in-frame clones only, minus some. The data show some 380,000 clones, 70% to 90% seen once. Specimen: PBMCs or T cells enriched from blood (not recorded which). The receptors were sampled from a man aged 25 to 45 who had recovered from COVID-19.

This sequence joins TRBV7-2 and TRBJ2-1; no firm D call. Germline V lookup: CDR1 SGHTA, CDR2 FQGNSA. Trimming stripped 1 base from V and 5 bases from J, with 18 bases between. The CDR3 totals 17 residues. The CDR3: CASSLGAGTTRNNEQFF. The DNA for the CDR3 is TGTGCCAGCAGCTTAGGTGCCGGTACTACAAGAAACAATGAGCAGTTCTTC.

This clone was seen more than once but under ten times. The J gene is TRBJ2-1, the V gene TRBV6-1; 9 bases align to TRBD2. The CDR3 extends over 17 amino acids. V dropped 0 bases and J dropped 2; count of bases not matched to a gene: 5. CDR1 and CDR2 (germline): MNHNS, SASEGT. CDR3 sequence: CASSEALSGGTYNEQFF. In DNA form, the CDR3 reads TGTGCCAGCAGTGAAGCGCTAAGCGGGGGGACCTACAATGAGCAGTTCTTC.

The rearrangement links TRBV6-5 to TRBJ1-1; 9 positions match TRBD1. The CDR3 has 14 residues. J was trimmed by 4 bases and V by 7 bases; bases with no gene match: 7. Germline V gives CDR1 MNHEY, CDR2 SVGAGI. The DNA for the CDR3 is TGTGCCAGCATAATACAGGGGGCTGGCACTGAAGCTTTCTTT. It specifies CASIIQGAGTEAFF.

The chain employs TRBV3-1 (or the pseudogene TRBV3-2) and TRBJ1-1; D not resolved. With 2 bases removed from V and 11 bases from J, the gap between germline ends came to 12 bases. The germline V gene has CDR1 LGHDT and CDR2 YNNKEL (reference sequence). The CDR3 extends over 12 amino acids. The CDR3 region is CASSQFDRRAFF. CDR3 coding DNA: TGTGCCAGCAGCCAATTCGATCGCCGGGCTTTCTTT.

The rearrangement links TRBV10-3 to TRBJ2-5, with TRBD2 matching 10 bases. CDR3 length equals 15 residues. The V gene's germline CDR1 is ENHRY and CDR2 SYGVKD. V was pared by 3 bases and J by 5 bases, with 6 bases of the junction left unmatched. CDR3 residues: CAISDLAGGSETQYF. The CDR3 region has the DNA TGTGCCATCAGTGATTTAGCGGGGGGTAGCGAGACCCAGTACTTC.

This chain uses TRBV5-6 with TRBJ1-2; 8 bases match TRBD1. Germline values: CDR1 SGHDT, CDR2 YYEEEE. V lost 2 bases and J lost 6; bases outside the gene matches: 6. The CDR3 loop spans 14 amino acids. This CDR3 is CASSLGQGRNGYTF. The CDR3 coding sequence is TGTGCCAGCAGCTTAGGACAGGGACGTAATGGCTACACCTTC.

V gene TRBV11-3 combines with J gene TRBJ2-6, with TRBD1 matching over 10 bases. CDR1 SGHNT and CDR2 YENEEA come from the germline V gene. After removal of 5 bases from V and 2 bases from J, the junction contained 6 bases not matched to a gene. This CDR3 is built from 17 residues. The CDR3 nucleotides read TGTGCCAGCAGCCCCGGGACAGGGGATCCTGGGGCCAACGTCCTGACTTTC. Translated: CASSPGTGDPGANVLTF.

In its sample, this clone was seen once. The chain carries TRBV9 and TRBJ1-3; D is uncertain. V lost 2 bases and J 0 bases, leaving 9 bases between the germline ends. CDR3 length: 15 residues. From germline, CDR1 is SGDLS and CDR2 YYNGEE. The CDR3 protein is CASSVGSSSGNTIYF. In nucleotides, the CDR3 is TGTGCCAGCAGCGTGGGCAGCAGCTCTGGAAACACCATATATTTT.

This chain uses TRBV27 with TRBJ1-1; D gene uncertain. Germline V CDR1 and CDR2: MNHEY, SMNVEV (reference sequence). The ends were cut back, 3 bases at V and 5 bases at J, with 10 bases in the middle. CDR3 length: 13 residues. CDR3 region: CASSFQEQTEAFF. CDR3 sequence (DNA): TGTGCCAGCAGTTTCCAGGAACAGACTGAAGCTTTCTTT.

The genes are TRBV15 and TRBJ2-1; tentative D call: TRBD2 (6 bases). CDR1 is LNHNV and CDR2 is YYDKDF in the germline V gene (reference sequence). Trimming took 1 base from V and 0 from J, leaving 22 bases between them. This CDR3 is 20 amino acids long. CDR3 in DNA: TGTGCCACCAGCAGAGGCCTCCTCACCATAGCGGTTAGCTCCTACAATGAGCAGTTCTTC. Encoded protein: CATSRGLLTIAVSSYNEQFF.

The chain recombines TRBV11-2 with TRBJ2-7, with 9 nucleotides matching TRBD1. The CDR3 loop spans 14 amino acids. The junction had 8 bases not matched to a gene; V was cut back by 5 bases and J by 6 bases. CDR1 is SGHAT, CDR2 FQNNGV, per germline. CDR3 in amino acids: CASSPRGTGTEQYF. CDR3 DNA: TGTGCCAGCAGCCCCCGGGGGACAGGGACCGAGCAGTACTTC.

CDR3 loop: CATRDSYSTNEKLFF. In nucleotides, the CDR3 is TGTGCCACCCGGGACAGCTATTCAACTAATGAAAAACTGTTTTTT. The genes are TRBV10-3 and TRBJ1-4, with 7 bases matching TRBD1. V was pared by 10 bases and J by 0 bases, with 8 bases of the junction left unmatched. This CDR3 has 15 residues. Per the germline V gene, CDR1 is ENHRY and CDR2 is SYGVKD.

Turning to this clone: Other DNA sequences of this sample code for an identical CDR3. The chain has TRBV7-9 and TRBJ2-1; possibly TRBD1 for D (6 bases). In germline, CDR1 is SEHNR, CDR2 FQNEAQ (reference sequence). The CDR3 is made up of 12 amino acids. V lost 4 bases to trimming and J lost 5 bases, with 6 bases between them. CDR3 nucleotide sequence: TGTGCCAGCAGCTGGGACAACAATGAGCAGTTCTTC. It is translated as CASSWDNNEQFF.

V and J are TRBV27 and TRBJ1-5; 10 nucleotides agree with TRBD1. The CDR3 is made up of 16 amino acids. CDR1 and CDR2 from the germline V gene are MNHEY and SMNVEV (reference sequence). With V trimmed by 5 bases and J by 0 bases, 4 bases remained unmatched. CDR3: CASSRTGGISNQPQHF. CDR3 DNA: TGTGCCAGCAGTCGGACAGGGGGAATTAGCAATCAGCCCCAGCATTTT.

The chain couples TRBV7-2 to TRBJ2-6; 11 bases are a match to TRBD1. In germline, CDR1 is SGHTA, CDR2 FQGNSA. The CDR3 runs to 17 residues. With V trimmed by 3 bases and J by 3 bases, 4 bases remained unmatched. The CDR3 protein is CASSLGQGVFGANVLTF. The CDR3 DNA is TGTGCCAGCAGCTTGGGACAGGGGGTGTTTGGGGCCAACGTCCTGACTTTC.